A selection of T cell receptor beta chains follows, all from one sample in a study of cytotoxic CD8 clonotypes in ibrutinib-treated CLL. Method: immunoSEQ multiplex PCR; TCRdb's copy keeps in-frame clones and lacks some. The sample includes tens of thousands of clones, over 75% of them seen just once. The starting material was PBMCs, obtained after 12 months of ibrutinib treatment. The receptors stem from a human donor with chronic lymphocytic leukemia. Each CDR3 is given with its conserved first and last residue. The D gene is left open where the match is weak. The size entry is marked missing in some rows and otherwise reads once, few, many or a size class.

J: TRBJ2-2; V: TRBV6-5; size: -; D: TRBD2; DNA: TGTGCCAGCAGTGCGGGGGGGAACACCGGGGAGCTGTTTTTT; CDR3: CASSAGGNTGELFF
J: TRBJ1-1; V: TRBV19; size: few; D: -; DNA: TGTGCCAGTAGAAAGAGCCCGAACACTGAAGCTTTCTTT; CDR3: CASRKSPNTEAFF
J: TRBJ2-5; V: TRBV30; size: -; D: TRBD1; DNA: TGTGCCTGGAGGACAGGGGGCTCAGAGACCCAGTACTTC; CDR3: CAWRTGGSETQYF
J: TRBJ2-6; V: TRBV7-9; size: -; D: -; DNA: TGTGCCAGCAGCGCCCAGGGGAACTCTGGGGCCAACGTCCTGACTTTC; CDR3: CASSAQGNSGANVLTF
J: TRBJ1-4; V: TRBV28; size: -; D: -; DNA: TGTGCCAGCAGTTTACCGGCGGGGGATAATAATGAAAAACTGTTTTTT; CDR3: CASSLPAGDNNEKLFF
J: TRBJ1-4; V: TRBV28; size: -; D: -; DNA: TGTGCCAGCAGTTTACAGACTAATGAAAAACTGTTTTTT; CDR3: CASSLQTNEKLFF
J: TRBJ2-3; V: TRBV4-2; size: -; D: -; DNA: TGTGCCAGCAGCCAAGACGTACCGAGCACAGATACGCAGTATTTT; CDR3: CASSQDVPSTDTQYF
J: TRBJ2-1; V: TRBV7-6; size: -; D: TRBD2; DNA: TGTGCCAGCAGCCGGACTAGCGGAGGAGAGCAGTTCTTC; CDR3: CASSRTSGGEQFF
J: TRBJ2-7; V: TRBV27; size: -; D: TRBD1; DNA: TGTGCCAGCAGTTTGGGGACAGGGGGCGTCTATACCCTCTACGAGCAGTACTTC; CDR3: CASSLGTGGVYTLYEQYF
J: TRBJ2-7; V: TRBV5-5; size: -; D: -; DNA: TGTGCCAGCAGCTTGGTCGGGGGAGTAAGCGAGCAGTACTTC; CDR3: CASSLVGGVSEQYF
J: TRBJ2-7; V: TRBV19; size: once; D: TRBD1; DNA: TGTGCCAGTAGTATCCGGGACAGGGTAAACGAGCAGTACTTC; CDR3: CASSIRDRVNEQYF
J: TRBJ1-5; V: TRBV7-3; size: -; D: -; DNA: TGTGCCAGCAGCCGACTAACTAAGGGGGGCGACAATCAGCCCCAGCATTTT; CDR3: CASSRLTKGGDNQPQHF
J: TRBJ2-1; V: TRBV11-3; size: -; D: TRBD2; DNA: TGTGCCAGCAGCTTGGGGACTAGCGGGAGTCGTGAGCAGTTCTTC; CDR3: CASSLGTSGSREQFF
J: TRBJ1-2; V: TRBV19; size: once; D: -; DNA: TGTGCCAGTTTGGACGGGCTATATGGCTACACCTTC; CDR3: CASLDGLYGYTF
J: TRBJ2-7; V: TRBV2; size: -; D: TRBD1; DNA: TGTGCCAGCAGTGGACAGGGTGCCTACGAGCAGTACTTC; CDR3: CASSGQGAYEQYF
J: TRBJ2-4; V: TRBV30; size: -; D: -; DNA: TGTGCCTGGGCCCGGGACGGCGTCCGGGGAAACATTCAGTACTTC; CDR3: CAWARDGVRGNIQYF
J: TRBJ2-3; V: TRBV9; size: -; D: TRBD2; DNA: TGTGCCAGCAGCGTAGAGCGGGGCGGCACAGATACGCAGTATTTT; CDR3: CASSVERGGTDTQYF
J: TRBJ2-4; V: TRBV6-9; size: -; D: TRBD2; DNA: TGTGCCAGCAGGGTCGGGCCCCTCAAGGGACTACAGTACATTCAGTACTTC; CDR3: CASRVGPLKGLQYIQYF
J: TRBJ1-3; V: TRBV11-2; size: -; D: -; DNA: TGTGCCAGCAGCTTAGCGGGGGCCAACACCATATATTTT; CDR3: CASSLAGANTIYF
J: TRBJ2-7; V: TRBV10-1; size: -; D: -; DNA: TGCGCCAGCAGTCCCACAAAGGGTCAATGGTACGAGCAGTACTTC; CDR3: CASSPTKGQWYEQYF
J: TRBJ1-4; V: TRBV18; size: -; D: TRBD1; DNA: TGTGCCAGCTCACGGGACAGGGCAACTAATGAAAAACTGTTTTTT; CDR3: CASSRDRATNEKLFF
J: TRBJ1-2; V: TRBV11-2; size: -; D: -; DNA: TGTGCCAGCAGCTTAGAGGGTGGCTACACCTTC; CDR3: CASSLEGGYTF
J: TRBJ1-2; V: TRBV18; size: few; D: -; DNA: TGTGCCAGCTCACCAGAGACAGTGGCGAACTATGGCTACACCTTC; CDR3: CASSPETVANYGYTF
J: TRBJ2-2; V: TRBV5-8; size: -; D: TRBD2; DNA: TGTGCCAGCAGCTTTTTGAGGACTAGCGTATCGAACACCGGGGAGCTGTTTTTT; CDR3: CASSFLRTSVSNTGELFF
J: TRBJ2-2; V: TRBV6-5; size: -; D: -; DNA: TGTGCCAGCAGTTACTCGATTTCCAAGGGGGAGCTGTTTTTT; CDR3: CASSYSISKGELFF
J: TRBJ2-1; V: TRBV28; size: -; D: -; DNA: TGTGCCGCCACCTCACGGGTGCTCTACAATGAGCAGTTCTTC; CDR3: CAATSRVLYNEQFF
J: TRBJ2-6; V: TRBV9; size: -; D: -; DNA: TGTGCCAGCAGCGTAGAGGCATACCCTGGGGCCAACGTCCTGACTTTC; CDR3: CASSVEAYPGANVLTF
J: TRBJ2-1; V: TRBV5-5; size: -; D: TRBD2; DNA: TGTGCCAGCCCAGCGGGAGAGTCCTACAATGAGCAGTTCTTC; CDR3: CASPAGESYNEQFF
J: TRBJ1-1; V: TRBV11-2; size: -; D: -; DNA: TGTGCCAGCAGCTTAGGGGTGAACACTGAAGCTTTCTTT; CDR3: CASSLGVNTEAFF
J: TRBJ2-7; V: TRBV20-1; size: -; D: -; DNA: TGCAGTGCTAGAGACGGGACGGGGCAGTACTTC; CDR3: CSARDGTGQYF
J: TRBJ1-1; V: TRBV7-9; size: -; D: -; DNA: TGTGCCAGCACCGACGGTATGGGGGGACCAAACACTGAAGCTTTCTTT; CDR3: CASTDGMGGPNTEAFF
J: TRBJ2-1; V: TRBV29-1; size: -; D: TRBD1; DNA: TGCCTCACAGGGGACAATGAGCAGTTCTTC; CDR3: CLTGDNEQFF
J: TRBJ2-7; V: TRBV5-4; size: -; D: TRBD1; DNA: TGTGCCAGCAGCTTTATCGGGGACAGAATCTCCTACGAGCAGTACTTC; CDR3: CASSFIGDRISYEQYF
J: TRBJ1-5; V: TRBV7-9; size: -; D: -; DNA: TGTGCCAGCAGCTTAGCCAATGGGGGCAATCAGCCCCAGCATTTT; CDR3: CASSLANGGNQPQHF
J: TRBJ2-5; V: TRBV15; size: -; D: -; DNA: TGTGCCACCAGTAAAAGGGTGGGCAGCGCAGAGACCCAGTACTTC; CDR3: CATSKRVGSAETQYF
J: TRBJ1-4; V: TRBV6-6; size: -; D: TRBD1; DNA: TGTGCCAGCGGGACAGCTAATGAAAAACTGTTTTTT; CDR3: CASGTANEKLFF
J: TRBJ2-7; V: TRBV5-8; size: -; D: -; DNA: TGTGCCAGCAGGATGAGAGGCTACGAGCAGTACTTC; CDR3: CASRMRGYEQYF
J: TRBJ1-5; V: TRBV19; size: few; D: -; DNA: TGTGCCAGTAGCCTTGGAGGGAATCCTCAGCCCCAGCATTTT; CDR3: CASSLGGNPQPQHF
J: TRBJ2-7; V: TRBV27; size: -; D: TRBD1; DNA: TGTGCCAGCAGTTTTGGGACAGGAACCTACGAGCAGTACTTC; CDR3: CASSFGTGTYEQYF
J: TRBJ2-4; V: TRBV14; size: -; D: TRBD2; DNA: TGTGCCAGCAGCCACGCGACTAGCTTTTTTCCTAAATTCTTACGAAACATTCAGTACTTC; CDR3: CASSHATSFFPKFLRNIQYF
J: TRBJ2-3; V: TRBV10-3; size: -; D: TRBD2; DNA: TGTGCCATACTAGCGGGAGTTGGCACAGATACGCAGTATTTT; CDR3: CAILAGVGTDTQYF
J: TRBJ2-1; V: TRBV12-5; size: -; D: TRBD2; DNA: TGTGCTAGTGGTTTGATACGTAGGACTAGCGGGAGGGAGAGATACAATGAGCAGTTCTTC; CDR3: CASGLIRRTSGRERYNEQFF
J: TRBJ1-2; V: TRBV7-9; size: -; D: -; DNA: TGTGCCAGCAGCCCTGCGGGGGGGCAACTAGCTAACTATGGCTACACCTTC; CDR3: CASSPAGGQLANYGYTF
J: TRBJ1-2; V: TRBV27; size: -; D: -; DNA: TGTGCCACCGGACCAGGAGGTGCCTATGGCTACACCTTC; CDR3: CATGPGGAYGYTF